This passage covers 23 T cell receptor beta chains from one sample sequenced in a study of blood T cells in healthy people across ages. Alongside a J-beta primer mix, a sample-barcoded 5' primer served in a second PCR lasting roughly 7 to 12 cycles. TCRdb fed the 5' RACE reads into MiXCR, producing one record per CDR3 protein. The data hold about 640,000 distinct CDR3 sequences, with around three fifths observed a single time. Sequencing input: blood. These receptors all come from a man in his 60s in good health.

This chain connects TRBV28 to TRBJ1-2; D is ambiguous. CDR3 size: 14 residues. CDR1 and CDR2 (germline): MDHEN, SYDVKM. Trimming left V 5 bases short and J 3 bases short, with 13 bases between. DNA for the CDR3: TGTGCCAGCAGTCTCCAAGGGCACCACTATGGCTACACCTTC. This translates into CASSLQGHHYGYTF.

On this clonotype itself: One end of the junction does not line up with germline, which may come from a read error. The chain joins TRBV4-1 to TRBJ2-2; TRBD1 matches 9 bases. CDR1 MGHRA and CDR2 YSYEKL come from the germline V gene. The CDR3 runs 18 residues. The CDR3 loop is CASSQTTGGGWKNGELFF. CDR3 sequence (DNA): TGTGCCAGCAGCCAGACAACAGGGGGCGGATGGAAGAACGGGGAGCTGTTTTTT.

The V and J genes are TRBV12-3 or TRBV12-4 and TRBJ2-1, with 8 nucleotides matching TRBD2. With V trimmed by 7 bases and J by 11 bases, 16 bases remained unmatched. The CDR3 sequence is 15 residues long. The CDR3 DNA is TGTGCCAGCACCACACTGATCGGGGGGGCAAATAAGCAGTTCTTC. Translation gives CASTTLIGGANKQFF.

This chain links TRBV20-1 with TRBJ2-7; a weak D match, TRBD1 (6 bases). Trimming pared 0 bases from V and 4 bases from J, leaving 13 bases between. Germline V gene lookup returns CDR1 DFQATT and CDR2 SNEGSKA (reference sequence). The CDR3 spans 14 residues. Here the CDR3 reads CSARDSGTQYEQYF. In DNA, the CDR3 is TGCAGTGCTAGAGATTCGGGGACACAATACGAGCAGTACTTC.

This clonotype was seen many times. This chain links TRBV25-1 with TRBJ2-7, with 7 bases matching TRBD1. Germline CDR1 and CDR2: MGHDK and SYGVNS. The V and J ends lost 4 bases and 7 bases, in that order; junction bases with no gene match: 13. The CDR3 consists of 15 residues. The CDR3 spells CASSAPGTALREQYF. CDR3 nucleotide sequence: TGTGCCAGCAGTGCCCCCGGGACAGCCCTTAGGGAGCAGTACTTC.

The chain has TRBV20-1 and TRBJ2-7; no reliable D call. The CDR3 contains 13 residues. Per the germline V gene, CDR1 is DFQATT and CDR2 is SNEGSKA (reference sequence). Deletions cut 2 bases from V and 6 bases from J, with 14 bases between. The CDR3 DNA reads as TGCAGTGCTAGAAGGATTGATTACGGCGAGCAGTACTTC. This sequence encodes CSARRIDYGEQYF.

The chain employs TRBV20-1 and TRBJ2-3, with a tentative D call TRBD1 (5 bases). Germline V gives CDR1 DFQATT, CDR2 SNEGSKA (reference sequence). This CDR3 has 15 residues. Trimming shortened V by 6 bases and J by 2 bases, and 18 bases separated the two germline ends. Written as DNA, the CDR3 is TGCAGTGCGAGGCACGACCCAGGGTTCACAGATACGCAGTATTTT. As protein: CSARHDPGFTDTQYF.

Details on this clonotype: The junction departs from germline at one end; a sequencing error may be responsible. The V gene is TRBV20-1, the J gene TRBJ2-3; 11 bases are shared with TRBD1. The CDR3 runs to 17 residues. CDR1 is DFQATT, CDR2 SNEGSKA, per germline (reference sequence). In nucleotides, the CDR3 is TGCAGTGCTAGATCACCCGCAGGACAGGGGGCTGGAGATACTCAGTATTTT. It encodes CSARSPAGQGAGDTQYF.

This clonotype was counted only a few times. The CDR3 bases are TGCGCCAGCAGCTGGGACATCGGTCAGCCCCAGCATTTT. The encoded protein is CASSWDIGQPQHF. The gene calls are TRBV5-1 and TRBJ1-5; D is possibly TRBD1 (6 bases). V lost 3 bases to trimming and J lost 6 bases, with 10 bases between them. CDR3 length equals 13 residues. In germline, CDR1 is SGHRS, CDR2 YFSETQ.

J is TRBJ1-6 and V is TRBV20-1; D gene unclear. V was cut by 3 bases and J by 10 bases, with 7 bases left in between. Germline V CDR1 and CDR2: DFQATT, SNEGSKA (reference sequence). The CDR3 is 11 residues long. The CDR3 sequence is CSASSPSPLHF. The CDR3 region has the DNA TGCAGTGCTAGTTCGCCATCACCCCTCCACTTT.

The rearrangement uses TRBV6-1 and TRBJ2-4, with D unclear. The J call may not be correct, given that the DNA end is closer to TRBJ2-7. The CDR3 is 12 residues long. From germline, CDR1 is MNHNS and CDR2 SASEGT. The CDR3 region is CASMSTLYEQYF. The CDR3 DNA reads TGTGCCAGCATGAGCACCCTCTACGAGCAGTACTTC.

A single count supports this clonotype. This chain links TRBV7-2 with TRBJ1-2; the D gene is possibly TRBD1 (5 bases). The V end was cut by 5 bases, the J end by 3 bases, with 19 bases between. There are 16 residues in the CDR3. Germline lookup yields CDR1 SGHTA and CDR2 FQGNSA. The CDR3: CASSPDTEWMDYGYTF. The CDR3 coding sequence is TGTGCCAGCAGCCCGGACACAGAGTGGATGGACTATGGCTACACCTTC.

CDR3 sequence reads: CASSPALGIDGYTF. CDR3 nucleotides: TGTGCCAGCAGTCCCGCTCTGGGAATAGATGGCTACACCTTC. The chain couples TRBV27 to TRBJ1-2, with D unresolved. The V gene's germline CDR1 is MNHEY and CDR2 SMNVEV (reference sequence). V shed 5 bases and J shed 6 bases, with 16 bases lying between them. The CDR3 sequence is 14 residues long.

The count of this clonotype is one. This chain joins TRBV21-1 and TRBJ2-1; the table's D call TRBD1 went unverified against the DNA. TRBV21-1 is designated a pseudogene. This CDR3 region has 15 residues. CDR3 sequence: CASSTYKGAHNEQFF. The CDR3 DNA follows: TGTGCCAGCAGCACATACAAGGGGGCCCACAATGAGCAGTTCTTC.

The table lists this clonotype with a few counts. In DNA form, the CDR3 reads TGCAGCGTTACCGGGACAGGAGGCTCCTACGAGCAGTACTTC. Protein: CSVTGTGGSYEQYF. This rearrangement joins TRBV29-1 to TRBJ2-7, with TRBD1 matching 8 bases. CDR1 and CDR2 (germline): SQVTM, ANQGSEA. The V segment lost 5 bases and the J segment 0 bases; nucleotides outside the gene matches: 6. The CDR3 sequence is 14 residues long.

This chain links TRBV10-1 with TRBJ1-2, with D perhaps TRBD1 (6 bases). Germline loops: CDR1 WNHNN, CDR2 SYGVQD (reference sequence). CDR3 length: 18 amino acids. Trimming pared 10 bases from V and 3 bases from J, leaving 30 bases between. The CDR3 reads CANDGNRDLTAMDYGYTF. CDR3 DNA sequence: TGCGCCAATGACGGCAACAGGGACTTAACAGCAATGGACTATGGCTACACCTTC.

The chain is built from TRBV3-1 and TRBJ2-1; 12 bases are shared with TRBD1. This CDR3 has 18 residues. CDR1 and CDR2 from the germline V gene are LGHDT and YNNKEL (reference sequence). After removal of 4 bases from V and 0 bases from J, the junction contained 7 bases not matched to a gene. CDR3 in amino acids: CASSRGTGGHSSYNEQFF. In DNA, the CDR3 is TGTGCCAGCAGCCGGGGGACAGGGGGCCATAGCTCCTACAATGAGCAGTTCTTC.

The chain uses TRBV5-5 and TRBJ2-7, with TRBD1 identical over 7 bases. The junction had 10 bases not matched to a gene; V was cut back by 6 bases and J by 4 bases. The germline CDR1 and CDR2 sequences are SGHKS and YYEKEE (reference sequence). The CDR3 totals 14 residues. CDR3 sequence: CASTRGQNSYEQYF. DNA of the CDR3: TGTGCCAGCACCAGGGGACAGAACTCATACGAGCAGTACTTC.

CDR3 in amino acids: CSAAGFYGYTF. CDR3 nucleotides: TGCAGCGCGGCAGGGTTCTATGGCTACACCTTC. This chain joins TRBV29-1 and TRBJ1-2; tentative D call: TRBD1 (5 bases). Looked up from germline, CDR1 is SQVTM and CDR2 is ANQGSEA. V lost 7 bases to trimming and J lost 4 bases, with 10 bases between them. The CDR3 contains 11 residues.

There are a few counts of this clonotype. The V and J genes are TRBV29-1 and TRBJ2-1, with 9 bases identical to TRBD1. V shed 3 bases, J shed 6 bases, and the junction held 15 bases outside the gene matches. Germline V gene lookup returns CDR1 SQVTM and CDR2 ANQGSEA. The CDR3 sequence is 17 residues long. CDR3 coding DNA: TGCAGCGTTGACTCCCTCGAGGACAGGGGCATAATCAATGAGCAGTTCTTC. This gives the protein CSVDSLEDRGIINEQFF.

This chain connects TRBV11-1 to TRBJ2-1; 13 bases line up with TRBD2. The length of the CDR3 is 14 residues. V was clipped by 5 bases and J by 12 bases; unmatched bases: 7. Germline CDR1 reads SGHAT; CDR2 reads FQDESV (reference sequence). CDR3 amino acids: CASSPGLAGAWQFF. The CDR3 DNA is TGTGCCAGCAGCCCCGGACTAGCGGGGGCCTGGCAGTTCTTC.

This clonotype was seen more than once but under ten times. V and J are TRBV3-1 and TRBJ1-1; no clear D gene. This CDR3 contains 14 residues. V was trimmed by 4 bases and J by 4 bases, leaving 13 bases between them. CDR1 LGHDT and CDR2 YNNKEL come from the germline V gene (reference sequence). The CDR3 spells CASSPGRVGTEAFF. The CDR3 bases are TGTGCCAGCAGCCCCGGGAGGGTGGGCACTGAAGCTTTCTTT.

The CDR3: CASSDRTRYGYTF. The CDR3 nucleotides are TGTGCCAGCAGTGATCGGACCCGCTATGGCTACACCTTC. The chain is built from TRBV2 and TRBJ1-2; D gene unclear. Trimming stripped 3 bases from V and 4 bases from J, with 9 bases between. The CDR3 is 13 residues long. Germline values: CDR1 SNHLY, CDR2 FYNNEI.